These 2 T cell receptor beta chains originate from one sample sequenced in a study of T cell changes during pregnancy in multiple sclerosis. Assay: immunoSEQ multiplex PCR; the TCRdb copy retains only in-frame clones and omits some. This table holds 100,000 or so clones, 85% to 95% found once. Sample: peripheral blood, taken after pregnancy. These receptors originate from a female donor with multiple sclerosis, enrolled in a pregnancy study.

The rearrangement uses TRBV9 and TRBJ2-1, with D tentatively TRBD1 (5 bases). The CDR3 covers 14 residues. Germline assignment: CDR1 SGDLS and CDR2 YYNGEE. Between the trimmed V and J ends, which lost 0 bases and 5 bases, there was a span of 9 bases. The CDR3 region has the DNA TGTGCCAGCAGCGTAGGGGGCCGTGACAATGAGCAGTTCTTC. Residues: CASSVGGRDNEQFF.

This chain joins TRBV2 and TRBJ2-7; no clear D. CDR1 and CDR2 (germline): SNHLY, FYNNEI. The length of the CDR3 is 14 residues. The ends were cut back, 7 bases at V and 5 bases at J, with 18 bases in the middle. CDR3 protein: CASKLGAGSNEQYF. CDR3 DNA: TGTGCCAGCAAACTCGGCGCAGGAAGCAACGAGCAGTACTTC. Looking up the rest from reference TRBV2 and TRBJ2-7 gives the full variable domain: EPEVTQTPSHQVTQMGQEVILRCVPISNHLYFYWYRQILGQKVEFLVSFYNNEISEKSEIFDDQFSVERPDGSNFTLKIRSTKLEDSAMYFCASKLGAGSNEQYFGPGTRLTVT.